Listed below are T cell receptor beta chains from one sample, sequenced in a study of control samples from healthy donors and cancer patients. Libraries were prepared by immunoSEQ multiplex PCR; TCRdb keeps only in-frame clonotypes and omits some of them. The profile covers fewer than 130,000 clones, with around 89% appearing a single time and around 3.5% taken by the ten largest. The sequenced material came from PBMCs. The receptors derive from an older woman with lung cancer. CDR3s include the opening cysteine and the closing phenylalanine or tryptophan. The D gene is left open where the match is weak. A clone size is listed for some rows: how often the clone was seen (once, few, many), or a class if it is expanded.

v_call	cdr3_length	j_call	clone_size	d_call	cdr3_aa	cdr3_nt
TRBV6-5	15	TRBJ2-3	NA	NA	CASSYLPISTDTQYF	TGTGCCAGCAGTTACCTACCGATTAGCACAGATACGCAGTATTTT
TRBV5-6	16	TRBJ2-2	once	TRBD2	CASSLGLATNTGELFF	TGTGCCAGCAGCCTAGGACTAGCTACGAACACCGGGGAGCTGTTTTTT
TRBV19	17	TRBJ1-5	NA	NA	CASSPGHPTTDNQPQHF	TGTGCCAGTAGCCCGGGTCACCCCACTACCGACAATCAGCCCCAGCATTTT
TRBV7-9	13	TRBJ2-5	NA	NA	CASSLGNQETQYF	TGTGCCAGCAGCTTAGGAAATCAAGAGACCCAGTACTTC
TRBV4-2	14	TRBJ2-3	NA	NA	CASSHEGPRDTQYF	TGTGCCAGCAGCCATGAAGGACCGCGAGATACGCAGTATTTT
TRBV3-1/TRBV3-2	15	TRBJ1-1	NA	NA	CASSPGGRMNTEAFF	TGTGCCAGCAGCCCGGGGGGACGGATGAACACTGAAGCTTTCTTT
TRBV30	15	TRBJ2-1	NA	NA	CAWTVRDSSRNEQFF	TGTGCCTGGACTGTACGGGACTCCTCGAGGAATGAGCAGTTCTTC
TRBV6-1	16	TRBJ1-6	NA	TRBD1	CASSVPPGQGYSPLHF	TGTGCCAGCAGTGTTCCCCCGGGACAGGGGTACTCACCCCTCCACTTT
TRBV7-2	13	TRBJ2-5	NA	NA	CASSLVGGETQYF	TGTGCCAGCAGCTTAGTTGGAGGAGAGACCCAGTACTTC
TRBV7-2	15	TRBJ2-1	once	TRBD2	CASSLWGGTYNEQFF	TGTGCCAGCAGCTTATGGGGGGGGACTTACAATGAGCAGTTCTTC
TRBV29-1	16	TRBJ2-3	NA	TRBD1	CSVLGRDRGFTDTQYF	TGCAGCGTTCTTGGCCGGGACAGGGGATTCACAGATACGCAGTATTTT
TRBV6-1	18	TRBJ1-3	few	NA	CASSENPISQTWGNTIYF	TGTGCCAGCAGTGAAAACCCTATAAGCCAAACGTGGGGAAACACCATATATTTT
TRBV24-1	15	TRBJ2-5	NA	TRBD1	CATSDADRFRETQYF	TGTGCCACCAGTGATGCGGACAGGTTTAGGGAGACCCAGTACTTC
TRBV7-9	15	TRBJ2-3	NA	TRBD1	CASSETGAGADTQYF	TGTGCCAGCAGCGAGACAGGGGCTGGGGCAGATACGCAGTATTTT
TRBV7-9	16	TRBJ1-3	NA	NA	CASTFGGGDSGNTIYF	TGTGCCAGCACGTTTGGAGGGGGAGACTCTGGAAACACCATATATTTT
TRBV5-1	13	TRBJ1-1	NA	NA	CASCLPEGTEAFF	TGCGCCAGCTGCCTCCCCGAGGGTACTGAAGCTTTCTTT
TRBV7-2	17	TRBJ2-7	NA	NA	CASSLELWQTVVHEQYF	TGTGCCAGCAGCTTAGAGCTTTGGCAAACGGTGGTCCACGAGCAGTACTTC
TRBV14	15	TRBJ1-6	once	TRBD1	CASSLWTGGGSPLHF	TGTGCCAGCAGCCTCTGGACAGGGGGCGGTTCACCCCTCCACTTT
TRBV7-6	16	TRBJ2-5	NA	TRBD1	CASSLGTGGGQETQYF	TGTGCCAGCAGCTTAGGGACAGGGGGAGGCCAAGAGACCCAGTACTTC
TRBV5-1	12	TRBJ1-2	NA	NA	CASSLERGGYTF	TGCGCCAGCAGCTTGGAGCGGGGCGGCTACACCTTC
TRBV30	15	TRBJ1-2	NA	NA	CAWRLGTRGKDGYTF	TGTGCCTGGAGGCTCGGTACCAGGGGTAAGGATGGCTACACCTTC
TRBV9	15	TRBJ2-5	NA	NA	CASSVGGGAQETQYF	TGTGCCAGCAGCGTAGGAGGGGGGGCCCAAGAGACCCAGTACTTC
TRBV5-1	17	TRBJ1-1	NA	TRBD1	CASSLEGQGNSNTEAFF	TGCGCCAGCAGCTTAGAGGGACAGGGTAATTCGAACACTGAAGCTTTCTTT
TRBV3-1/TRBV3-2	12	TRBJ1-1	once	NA	CASTVGGAGAFF	TGTGCCAGCACAGTAGGGGGGGCAGGAGCTTTCTTT
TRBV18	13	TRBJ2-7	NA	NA	CASSPSLPDEQYF	TGTGCCAGCTCACCCTCGTTGCCCGACGAGCAGTACTTC
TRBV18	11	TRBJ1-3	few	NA	CASSPGNTIYF	TGTGCCAGCTCACCTGGAAACACCATATATTTT
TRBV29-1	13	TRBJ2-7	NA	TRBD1	CSAGQGEDYEQYF	TGCAGCGCCGGACAGGGGGAGGACTACGAGCAGTACTTC
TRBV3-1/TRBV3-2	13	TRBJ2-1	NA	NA	CAAGQQGRNEQFF	TGTGCCGCGGGGCAACAGGGTAGGAATGAGCAGTTCTTC
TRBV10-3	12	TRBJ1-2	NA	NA	CAISEQNYGYTF	TGTGCCATCAGTGAGCAAAATTATGGCTACACCTTC
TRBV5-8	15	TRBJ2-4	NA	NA	CASSLRGLAKNIQYF	TGTGCCAGCAGCTTAAGGGGTCTAGCCAAAAACATTCAGTACTTC
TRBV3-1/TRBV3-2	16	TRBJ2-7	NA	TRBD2	CASSQPGLAGSHEQYF	TGTGCCAGCAGCCAACCCGGACTAGCGGGGTCCCACGAGCAGTACTTC
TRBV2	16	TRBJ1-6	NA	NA	CASTDGAGVENSPLHF	TGTGCCAGCACCGACGGGGCAGGGGTCGAGAATTCACCCCTCCACTTT
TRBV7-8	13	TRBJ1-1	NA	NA	CASSLDSNTEAFF	TGTGCCAGCAGCTTAGACTCGAACACTGAAGCTTTCTTT
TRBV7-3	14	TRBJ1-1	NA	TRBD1	CASSSTGANTEAFF	TGTGCCAGCAGCTCCACAGGGGCGAACACTGAAGCTTTCTTT
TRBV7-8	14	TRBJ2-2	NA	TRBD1	CASGDRARTGELFF	TGTGCCAGCGGGGACAGGGCTCGAACCGGGGAGCTGTTTTTT
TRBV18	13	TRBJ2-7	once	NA	CASSPGGNYEQYF	TGTGCCAGCTCACCAGGAGGCAACTACGAGCAGTACTTC
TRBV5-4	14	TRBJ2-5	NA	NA	CASSVRTRIETQYF	TGTGCCAGCAGCGTACGGACCAGGATAGAGACCCAGTACTTC
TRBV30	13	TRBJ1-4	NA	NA	CAWSVSSGPSLFF	TGTGCCTGGAGTGTATCCTCGGGTCCATCCCTGTTTTTT
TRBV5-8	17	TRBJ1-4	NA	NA	CASSLGSLQGMIEKLFF	TGTGCCAGCAGCTTGGGTAGTCTTCAGGGGATGATTGAAAAACTGTTTTTT
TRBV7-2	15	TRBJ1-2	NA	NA	CASSLDKQFYDGYTF	TGTGCCAGCAGCTTAGATAAACAGTTCTACGATGGCTACACCTTC
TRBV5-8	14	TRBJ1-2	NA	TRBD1	CASSLQGANYGYTF	TGTGCCAGCAGCTTGCAGGGGGCTAACTATGGCTACACCTTC
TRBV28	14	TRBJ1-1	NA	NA	CASRSGTMNTEAFF	TGTGCCAGCAGATCCGGGACAATGAACACTGAAGCTTTCTTT
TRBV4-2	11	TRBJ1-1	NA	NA	CASSQGTEAFF	TGTGCCAGCAGCCAAGGTACTGAAGCTTTCTTT
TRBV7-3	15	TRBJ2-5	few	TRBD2	CASSLLAGAQETQYF	TGTGCCAGCAGCTTACTAGCGGGGGCCCAAGAGACCCAGTACTTC
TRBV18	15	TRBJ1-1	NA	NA	CASSPPSISNTEAFF	TGTGCCAGCTCACCCCCCTCAATTAGTAACACTGAAGCTTTCTTT
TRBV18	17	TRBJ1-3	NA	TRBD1	CASSPPGQTFSGNTIYF	TGTGCCAGCTCACCACCGGGACAGACATTCTCTGGAAACACCATATATTTT
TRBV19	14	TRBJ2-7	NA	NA	CASHRRDRGDEQYF	TGTGCCAGCCATCGGCGGGACCGGGGTGACGAGCAGTACTTC
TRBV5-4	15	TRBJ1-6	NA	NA	CASSLGGVQNSPLHF	TGTGCCAGCAGCTTGGGAGGGGTCCAAAATTCACCCCTCCACTTT
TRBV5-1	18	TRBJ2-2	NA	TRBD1	CASSLKPTGATNTGELFF	TGCGCCAGCAGCTTGAAACCGACAGGGGCTACTAACACCGGGGAGCTGTTTTTT
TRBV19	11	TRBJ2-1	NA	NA	CASTVNNEQFF	TGTGCCAGTACTGTAAACAATGAGCAGTTCTTC
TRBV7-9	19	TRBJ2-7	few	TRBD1	CASSLPNLAGTGASYEQYF	TGTGCCAGCAGCCTTCCTAATCTCGCCGGGACAGGCGCCTCCTACGAGCAGTACTTC
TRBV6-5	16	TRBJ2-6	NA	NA	CASSYSGEPGANVLTF	TGTGCCAGCAGTTACTCAGGGGAACCTGGGGCCAACGTCCTGACTTTC
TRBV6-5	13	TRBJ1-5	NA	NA	CASLGGVNQPQHF	TGTGCCAGCCTCGGGGGGGTCAATCAGCCCCAGCATTTT
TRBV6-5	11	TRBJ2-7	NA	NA	CASSFGYEQYF	TGTGCCAGCTCCTTCGGCTACGAGCAGTACTTC